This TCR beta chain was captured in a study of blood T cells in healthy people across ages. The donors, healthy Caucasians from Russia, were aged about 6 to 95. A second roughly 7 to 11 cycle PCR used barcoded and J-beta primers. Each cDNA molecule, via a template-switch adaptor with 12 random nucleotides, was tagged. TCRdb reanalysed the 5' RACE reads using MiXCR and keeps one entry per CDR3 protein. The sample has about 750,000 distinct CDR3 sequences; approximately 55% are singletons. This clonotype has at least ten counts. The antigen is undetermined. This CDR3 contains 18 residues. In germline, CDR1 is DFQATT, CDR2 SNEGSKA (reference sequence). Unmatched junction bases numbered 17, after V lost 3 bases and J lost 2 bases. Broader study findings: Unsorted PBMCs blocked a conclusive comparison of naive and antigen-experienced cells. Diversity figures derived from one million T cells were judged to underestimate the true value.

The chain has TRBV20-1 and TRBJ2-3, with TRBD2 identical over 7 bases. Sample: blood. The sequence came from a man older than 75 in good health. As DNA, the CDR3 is TGCAGTGCTAGCGAGCCGGGAGGACCAGATCCTTTCACAGATACGCAGTATTTT. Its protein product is CSASEPGGPDPFTDTQYF.